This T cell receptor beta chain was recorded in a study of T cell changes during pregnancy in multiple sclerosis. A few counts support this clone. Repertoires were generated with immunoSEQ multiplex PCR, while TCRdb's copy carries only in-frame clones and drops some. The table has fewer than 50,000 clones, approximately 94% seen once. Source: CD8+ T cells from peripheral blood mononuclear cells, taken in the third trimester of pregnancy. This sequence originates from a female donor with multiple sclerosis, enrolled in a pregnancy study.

The CDR3 here is CASSISGRPDTQYF. The CDR3 DNA follows: TGTGCCAGCAGTATTAGCGGGAGACCAGATACGCAGTATTTT. The rearrangement uses TRBV27 and TRBJ2-3; 9 bases match TRBD2. CDR1 is MNHEY and CDR2 is SMNVEV in the germline V gene (reference sequence). The trim removed 5 bases at V and 4 bases at J, leaving 4 bases unmatched. The CDR3 loop spans 14 amino acids.